This record covers a single T cell receptor beta chain. Its antigen is not known. The source of the sample is a study of PD-1 blockade in classical Hodgkin lymphoma. Study-level results: Only CD4+ TCR diversity, not CD8+, had risen significantly by C4D1. Compared with healthy donors, newly diagnosed patients reportedly showed lower baseline TCR diversity. What drove the repertoire differences, possibly disease activity or prior therapy, has not been defined.

Time point indicated: cycle 4 day 1 (C4D1), after 6 weeks of nivolumab. All the patients suffered relapse after autologous stem cell transplantation, and brentuximab vedotin exposure differed. It was by magnetic negative selection that CD4+ T cells were purified from thawed PBMCs. Assay: immunoSEQ multiplex PCR; the TCRdb copy retains only in-frame clones and omits some. The sample records tens of thousands of clones, about 81% being singletons. V was cut by 11 bases and J by 0 bases, with 10 bases left in between. The CDR3 has 12 amino acids. Germline-derived CDR1 and CDR2 are SGHNT and YENEEA. The material sequenced was CD4+ T cells from blood, taken before the fourth cycle of nivolumab. The clonotype comes from a human donor with classical Hodgkin lymphoma. This chain connects TRBV11-3 to TRBJ1-2, with D perhaps TRBD1 (5 bases). This chain's CDR3 is CARGVANYGYTF. The DNA of the CDR3 is TGTGCCCGGGGGGTGGCTAACTATGGCTACACCTTC. The full variable domain, with the rest looked up from reference TRBV11-3 and TRBJ1-2, is EAGVVQSPRYKIIEKKQPVAFWCNPISGHNTLYWYLQNLGQGPELLIRYENEEAVDDSQLPKDRFSAERLKGVDSTLKIQPAELGDSAVYLCARGVANYGYTFGSGTRLTVV.